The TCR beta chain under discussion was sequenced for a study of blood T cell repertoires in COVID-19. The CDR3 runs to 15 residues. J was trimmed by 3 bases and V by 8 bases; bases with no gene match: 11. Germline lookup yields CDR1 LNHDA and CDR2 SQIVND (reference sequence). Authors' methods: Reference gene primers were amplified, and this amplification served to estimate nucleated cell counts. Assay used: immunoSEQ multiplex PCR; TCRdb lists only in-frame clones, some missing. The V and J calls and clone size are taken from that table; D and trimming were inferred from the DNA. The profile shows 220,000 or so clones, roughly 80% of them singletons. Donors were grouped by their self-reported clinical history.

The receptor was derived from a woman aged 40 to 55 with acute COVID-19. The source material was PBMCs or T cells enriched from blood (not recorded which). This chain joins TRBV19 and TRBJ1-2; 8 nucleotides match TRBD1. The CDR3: CASSGQATSDYGYTF. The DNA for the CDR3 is TGTGCCAGTTCGGGACAGGCAACTTCTGACTATGGCTACACCTTC. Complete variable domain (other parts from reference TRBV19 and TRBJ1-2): DGGITQSPKYLFRKEGQNVTLSCEQNLNHDAMYWYRQDPGQGLRLIYYSQIVNDFQKGDIAEGYSVSREKKESFPLTVTSAQKNPTAFYLCASSGQATSDYGYTFGSGTRLTVV.